This entry lists 15 T cell receptor beta chains sequenced from one sample in a study of shared clonotypes between healthy human individuals. Generated by immunoSEQ multiplex PCR, the TCRdb table keeps only in-frame clones and is missing some. The sample comprises 1.4 million or so clones, around 98.5% of which are singletons, and approximately 0.38% rests with the top ten. The material sequenced was naive CD4+ T cells sorted from blood. The subset is: CD45RA+ positively selected. These TCRs come from a man aged 25-45 years in good health.

V gene TRBV28 combines with J gene TRBJ2-7; 10 nucleotides line up with TRBD1. CDR3 size: 16 residues. The germline V gene encodes CDR1 MDHEN and CDR2 SYDVKM. Germline trimming cut 1 base from V and 2 bases from J; bases unmatched to any gene: 5. CDR3 amino acids: CASSLSPGTGAYEQYF. The CDR3 bases are TGTGCCAGCAGTTTATCCCCCGGGACAGGGGCCTACGAGCAGTACTTC.

The genes are TRBV6-6 and TRBJ2-1; TRBD2 matches at 9 bases. V was clipped by 4 bases and J by 4 bases; unmatched bases: 5. The CDR3 sequence is 15 residues long. The germline CDR1 and CDR2 sequences are MNHNY and SVGAGI (reference sequence). CDR3 in amino acids: CASSWASGTYNEQFF. DNA of the CDR3: TGTGCCAGCAGTTGGGCTAGCGGGACTTACAATGAGCAGTTCTTC.

The chain carries TRBV28 and TRBJ2-1; D unclear. The germline V gene has CDR1 MDHEN and CDR2 SYDVKM. CDR3 length equals 13 residues. Trimming took off 5 bases at V and 3 bases at J, with 8 bases between the two ends. The CDR3 reads CASSAPSYNEQFF. DNA of the CDR3: TGTGCCAGCAGTGCGCCTAGCTACAATGAGCAGTTCTTC.

The CDR3 sequence is CASSSTANSYEQYF. CDR3 nucleotides: TGTGCCAGCAGTTCGACAGCCAACTCCTACGAGCAGTACTTC. The J gene is TRBJ2-7, the V gene TRBV28, with a possible D match to TRBD1 (5 bases). Per germline, CDR1 MDHEN and CDR2 SYDVKM. The CDR3 is 14 amino acids. The V end was cut by 4 bases, the J end by 0 bases, with 10 bases between. The whole variable domain, remainder taken from reference TRBV28 and TRBJ2-7, is DVKVTQSSRYLVKRTGEKVFLECVQDMDHENMFWYRQDPGLGLRLIYFSYDVKMKEKGDIPEGYSVSREKKERFSLILESASTNQTSMYLCASSSTANSYEQYFGPGTRLTVT.

As for this clone: The junction shows a germline mismatch at one end, possibly a read error. The rearrangement joins TRBV7-9 to TRBJ2-1, with 7 bases aligning to TRBD2. The CDR3 length is 14 residues. Germline V CDR1 and CDR2: SEHNR, FQNEAQ (reference sequence). The CDR3 DNA sequence: TGTGCCAGCAGCCTAGCGGACTCCTACAATGAGCAGTTCTTC. Translating it yields CASSLADSYNEQFF.

This rearrangement joins TRBV25-1 to TRBJ2-1, with 11 nucleotides matching TRBD2. The germline V gene encodes CDR1 MGHDK and CDR2 SYGVNS. This CDR3 is built from 15 residues. V lost 4 bases to trimming and J lost 7 bases; unmatched junction nucleotides: 6. The chain's CDR3 is CASSGTSGSRNEQFF. CDR3 in DNA: TGTGCCAGCAGTGGTACTAGCGGGAGTCGAAATGAGCAGTTCTTC.

V usage is TRBV11-2 and J usage is TRBJ2-7; TRBD2 agrees at 13 bases. The CDR3 spans 14 residues. Germline CDR1 SGHAT, CDR2 FQNNGV. Trimming cost V 6 bases and J 4 bases; bases outside gene matches: 3. In DNA, the CDR3 is TGTGCCAGCAGGCGACTAGCGGGAGGATACGAGCAGTACTTC. Translated: CASRRLAGGYEQYF. Complete variable domain (other parts from reference TRBV11-2 and TRBJ2-7): EAGVAQSPRYKIIEKRQSVAFWCNPISGHATLYWYQQILGQGPKLLIQFQNNGVVDDSQLPKDRFSAERLKGVDSTLKIQPAKLEDSAVYLCASRRLAGGYEQYFGPGTRLTVT.

The chain carries TRBV10-3 and TRBJ2-7; D perhaps matches TRBD2 (5 bases). The V end lost 0 bases, the J end lost 6 bases, and 18 bases lay between the germline ends. The germline gives CDR1 ENHRY, CDR2 SYGVKD. This CDR3 comprises 16 residues. The CDR3 sequence: CAISESRANPEGEQYF. CDR3 bases: TGTGCCATCAGTGAGTCAAGGGCAAACCCCGAGGGCGAGCAGTACTTC.

The rearrangement uses TRBV23-1 and TRBJ2-7; D gene unclear. TRBV23-1 is an open reading frame whose function is uncertain. V gave up 6 bases and J gave up 5 bases, with 8 bases separating them. The CDR3 covers 11 residues. The CDR3 loop reads CASSPVDEQYF. In DNA, the CDR3 is TGCGCCAGCAGCCCCGTGGACGAGCAGTACTTC.

The J gene is TRBJ2-2, the V gene TRBV9; D uncertain. The CDR3 is made up of 13 amino acids. Germline values: CDR1 SGDLS, CDR2 YYNGEE. With 0 bases removed from V and 6 bases from J, the gap between germline ends came to 6 bases. CDR3 loop: CASSVGNPGELFF. Here the CDR3 DNA reads TGTGCCAGCAGCGTAGGTAACCCCGGGGAGCTGTTTTTT.

V is TRBV2 and J is TRBJ1-2; 7 nucleotides line up with TRBD1. V lost 7 bases, J lost 5 bases, and 13 bases stayed unmatched. The CDR3 is made up of 15 amino acids. CDR1 and CDR2 from the germline V gene are SNHLY and FYNNEI. The CDR3 reads CASNPRQGSAYGYTF. Written as DNA, the CDR3 is TGTGCCAGCAACCCACGACAGGGTTCAGCATATGGCTACACCTTC.

The chain is built from TRBV18 and TRBJ1-1, with D hard to call. The CDR3 is 14 amino acids. Per germline, CDR1 KGHSH and CDR2 LQKENI. Trimming cost V 2 bases and J 2 bases, with 9 bases left between them. The CDR3 reads CASSPIHSNTEAFF. The CDR3 bases are TGTGCCAGCTCACCAATACACAGTAACACTGAAGCTTTCTTT. The full variable domain, its missing parts supplied by reference TRBV18 and TRBJ1-1, is NAGVMQNPRHLVRRRGQEARLRCSPMKGHSHVYWYRQLPEEGLKFMVYLQKENIIDESGMPKERFSAEFPKEGPSILRIQQVVRGDSAAYFCASSPIHSNTEAFFGQGTRLTVV.

The V gene is TRBV4-1, the J gene TRBJ2-1; 8 bases are shared with TRBD2. This CDR3 is 14 amino acids long. CDR1 and CDR2 from the germline V gene are MGHRA and YSYEKL. V trimming: 0 bases; J trimming: 9 bases; junction bases outside the gene matches: 4. CDR3 amino acids: CASSQEGAGVEQFF. CDR3 nucleotide sequence: TGCGCCAGCAGCCAAGAAGGAGCGGGAGTTGAGCAGTTCTTC.

This clone is a singleton in its sample. V gene TRBV6-4 combines with J gene TRBJ1-1; D is ambiguous. Per germline, CDR1 MRHNA and CDR2 SNTAGT. The V and J ends lost 5 bases and 3 bases respectively, with 1 base between them. The CDR3 totals 10 residues. CDR3 DNA: TGTGCCAGCAGTCACACTGAAGCTTTCTTT. Its protein is CASSHTEAFF.

This clone was recorded once. This chain joins TRBV7-9 and TRBJ2-7; D not certain. Trimming removed 2 bases from V and 0 bases from J, with 11 bases in between. In germline, CDR1 is SEHNR, CDR2 FQNEAQ (reference sequence). This CDR3 region has 15 residues. The CDR3 coding sequence is TGTGCCAGCAGCTTACTGTCCGGTAACTCCTACGAGCAGTACTTC. It yields the protein CASSLLSGNSYEQYF.